This T cell receptor (beta chain) was sequenced in a study of regulatory T cells in long-lasting Graves disease. The CDR3 extends over 13 amino acids. Trimming left V 6 bases short and J 8 bases short, with 11 bases between. Germline CDR1 and CDR2: MNHNS and SASEGT. Noted time point: newly diagnosed GD, antithyroid drugs for less than 3 months. PBMCs provided the RNA from which the TCR library was made. This clonotype appeared a few times. Arm-PCR of CDR3 regions with iRepertoire HTBI primers generated TCR beta libraries. Using its own MiXCR run on the multiplex PCR reads, TCRdb lists one record per CDR3 protein. Of more than 450,000 distinct CDR3 sequences in the sample, about 11% were seen once. The data also belong to a second study, concerning T cells in Graves' hyperthyroidism and ophthalmopathy. From that paper: The TCR CDR3 was amplified in a first-round RT-PCR using the HTBI primer set.

The origin of this receptor is a woman under 40 with Graves disease. This sample comprised peripheral blood mononuclear cells (PBMCs), obtained at new diagnosis, from a patient treated with antithyroid drugs. V is TRBV6-1 and J is TRBJ1-6; a weak D match, TRBD1 (6 bases). The chain's CDR3 is CASSGQLDSPLHF. In nucleotides, the CDR3 is TGTGCCAGCAGCGGACAGCTTGATTCACCCCTCCACTTT.